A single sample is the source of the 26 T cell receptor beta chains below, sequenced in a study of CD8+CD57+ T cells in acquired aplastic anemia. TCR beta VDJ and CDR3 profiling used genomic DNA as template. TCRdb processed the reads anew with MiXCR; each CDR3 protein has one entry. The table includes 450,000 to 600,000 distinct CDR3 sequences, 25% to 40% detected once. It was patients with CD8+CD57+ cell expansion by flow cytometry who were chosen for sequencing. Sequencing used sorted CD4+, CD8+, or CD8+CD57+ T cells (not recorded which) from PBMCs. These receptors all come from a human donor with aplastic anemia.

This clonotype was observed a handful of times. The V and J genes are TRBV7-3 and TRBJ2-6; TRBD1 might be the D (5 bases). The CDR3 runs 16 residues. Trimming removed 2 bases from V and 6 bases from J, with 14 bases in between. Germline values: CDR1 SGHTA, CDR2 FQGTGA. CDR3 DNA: TGTGCCAGCAGCTTAGAAGGGTGGGGCACGGCCAACGTCCTGACTTTC. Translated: CASSLEGWGTANVLTF. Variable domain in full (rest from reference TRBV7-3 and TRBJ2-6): GAGVSQTPSNKVTEKGKYVELRCDPISGHTALYWYRQSLGQGPEFLIYFQGTGAADDSGLPNDRFFAVRPEGSVSTLKIQRTERGDSAVYLCASSLEGWGTANVLTFGAGSRLTVL.

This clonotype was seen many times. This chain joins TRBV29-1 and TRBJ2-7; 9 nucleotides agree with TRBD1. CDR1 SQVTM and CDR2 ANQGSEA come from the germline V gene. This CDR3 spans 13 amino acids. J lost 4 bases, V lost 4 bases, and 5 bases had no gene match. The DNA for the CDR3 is TGCAGCGTTGTGGACAGGGGCTCGTACGAGCAGTACTTC. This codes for CSVVDRGSYEQYF.

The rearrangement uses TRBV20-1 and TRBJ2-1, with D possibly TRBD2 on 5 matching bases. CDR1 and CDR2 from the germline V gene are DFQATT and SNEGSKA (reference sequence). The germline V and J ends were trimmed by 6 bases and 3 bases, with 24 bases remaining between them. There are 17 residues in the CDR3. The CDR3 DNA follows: TGCAGTGCCGACCCTGAATTCGGACTCAACATCTACAATGAGCAGTTCTTC. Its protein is CSADPEFGLNIYNEQFF.

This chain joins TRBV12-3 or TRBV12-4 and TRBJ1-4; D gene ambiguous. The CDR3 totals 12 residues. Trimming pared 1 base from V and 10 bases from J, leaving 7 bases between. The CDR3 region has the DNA TGTGCCAGCAGTTTAGTGGATGGAAAACTGTTTTTT. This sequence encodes CASSLVDGKLFF.

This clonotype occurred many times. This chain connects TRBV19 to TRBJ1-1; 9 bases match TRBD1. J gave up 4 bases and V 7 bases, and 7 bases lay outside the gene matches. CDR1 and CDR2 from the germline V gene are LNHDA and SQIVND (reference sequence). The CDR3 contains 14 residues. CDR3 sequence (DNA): TGTGCCAGTAAGACGACAGGGGGGGTCACTGAAGCTTTCTTT. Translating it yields CASKTTGGVTEAFF.

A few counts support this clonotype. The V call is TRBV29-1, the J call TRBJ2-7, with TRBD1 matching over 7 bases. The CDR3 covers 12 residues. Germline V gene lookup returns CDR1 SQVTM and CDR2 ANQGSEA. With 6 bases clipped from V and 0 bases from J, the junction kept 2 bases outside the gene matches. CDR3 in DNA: TGCAGCGTGGGACAGAACTCCTACGAGCAGTACTTC. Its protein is CSVGQNSYEQYF.

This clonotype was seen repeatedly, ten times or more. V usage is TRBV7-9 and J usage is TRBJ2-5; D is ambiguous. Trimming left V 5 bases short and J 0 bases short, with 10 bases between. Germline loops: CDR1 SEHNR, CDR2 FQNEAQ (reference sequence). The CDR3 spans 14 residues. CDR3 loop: CASSTAQYQETQYF. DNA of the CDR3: TGTGCCAGCAGCACCGCTCAGTACCAAGAGACCCAGTACTTC.

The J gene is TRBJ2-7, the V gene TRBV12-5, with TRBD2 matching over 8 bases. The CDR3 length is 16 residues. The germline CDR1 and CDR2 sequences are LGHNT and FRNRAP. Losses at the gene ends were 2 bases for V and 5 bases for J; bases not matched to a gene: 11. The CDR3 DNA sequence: TGTGCTAGTGGTTTGCCCGGGGGGGCCCTCTACAACGAGCAGTACTTC. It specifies CASGLPGGALYNEQYF.

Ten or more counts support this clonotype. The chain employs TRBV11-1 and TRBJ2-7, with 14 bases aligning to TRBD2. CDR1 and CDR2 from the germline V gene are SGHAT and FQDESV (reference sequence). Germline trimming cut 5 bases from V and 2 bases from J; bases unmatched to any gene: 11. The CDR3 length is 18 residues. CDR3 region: CASSPRTSGRTSTYEQYF. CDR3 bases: TGTGCCAGCAGCCCCCGGACTAGCGGGAGGACAAGCACCTACGAGCAGTACTTC.

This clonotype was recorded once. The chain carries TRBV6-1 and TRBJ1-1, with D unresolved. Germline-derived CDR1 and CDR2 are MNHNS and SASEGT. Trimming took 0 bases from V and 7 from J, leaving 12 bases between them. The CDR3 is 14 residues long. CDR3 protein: CASSEARWEDEAFF. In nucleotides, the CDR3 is TGTGCCAGCAGTGAAGCGCGATGGGAGGATGAAGCTTTCTTT.

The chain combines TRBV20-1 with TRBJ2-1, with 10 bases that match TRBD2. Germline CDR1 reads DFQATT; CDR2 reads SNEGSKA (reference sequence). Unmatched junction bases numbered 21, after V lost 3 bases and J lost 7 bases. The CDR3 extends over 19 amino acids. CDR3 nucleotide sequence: TGCAGTGCTAGGGTTGGCCTAGCGGGAGTAAGCATACGGGTGAATGAGCAGTTCTTC. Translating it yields CSARVGLAGVSIRVNEQFF.

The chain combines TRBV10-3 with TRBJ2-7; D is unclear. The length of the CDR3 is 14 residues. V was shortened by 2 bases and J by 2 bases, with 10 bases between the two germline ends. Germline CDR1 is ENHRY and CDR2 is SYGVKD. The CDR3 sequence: CAISEPGNTYEQYF. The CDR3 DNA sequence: TGTGCCATCAGTGAGCCAGGAAACACCTACGAGCAGTACTTC.

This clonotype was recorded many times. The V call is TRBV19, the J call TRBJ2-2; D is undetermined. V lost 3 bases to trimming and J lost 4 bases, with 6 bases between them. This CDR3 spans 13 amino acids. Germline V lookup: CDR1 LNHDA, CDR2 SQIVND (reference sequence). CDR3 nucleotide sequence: TGTGCCAGTAGTATCGCTGGCACCGGGGAGCTGTTTTTT. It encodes CASSIAGTGELFF.

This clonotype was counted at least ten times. The CDR3 is CASGQGGHGYTF. The CDR3 DNA follows: TGTGCCAGCGGACAGGGAGGGCACGGCTACACCTTC. The chain links TRBV7-6 to TRBJ1-2; TRBD1 agrees at 8 bases. The CDR3 runs 12 residues. The germline CDR1 and CDR2 sequences are SGHVS and FNYEAQ. Trimming took 8 bases from V and 8 from J; bases not matched to a gene: 7.

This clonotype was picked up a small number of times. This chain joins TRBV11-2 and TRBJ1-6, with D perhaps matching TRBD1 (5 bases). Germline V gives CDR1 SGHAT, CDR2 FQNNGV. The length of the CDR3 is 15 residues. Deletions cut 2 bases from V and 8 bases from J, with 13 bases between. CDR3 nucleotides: TGTGCCAGCAGCTTATTACAGGAGAGGCATTCACCCCTCCACTTT. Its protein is CASSLLQERHSPLHF.

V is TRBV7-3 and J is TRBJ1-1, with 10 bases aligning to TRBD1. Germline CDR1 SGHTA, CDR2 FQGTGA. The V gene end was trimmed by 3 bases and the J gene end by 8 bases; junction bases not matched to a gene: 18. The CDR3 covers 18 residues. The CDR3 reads CASSLGLGTGASLDEAFF. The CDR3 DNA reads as TGTGCCAGCAGCTTGGGACTAGGGACAGGGGCCTCTCTGGACGAAGCTTTCTTT.

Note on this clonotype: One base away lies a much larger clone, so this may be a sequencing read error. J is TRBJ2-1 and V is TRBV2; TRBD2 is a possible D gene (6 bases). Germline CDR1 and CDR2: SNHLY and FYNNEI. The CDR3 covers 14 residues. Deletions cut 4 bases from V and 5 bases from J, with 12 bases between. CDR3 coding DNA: TGTGCCAGCAGTGTCACTCGCGGGGACAATGAGCAGTTCTTC. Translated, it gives CASSVTRGDNEQFF.

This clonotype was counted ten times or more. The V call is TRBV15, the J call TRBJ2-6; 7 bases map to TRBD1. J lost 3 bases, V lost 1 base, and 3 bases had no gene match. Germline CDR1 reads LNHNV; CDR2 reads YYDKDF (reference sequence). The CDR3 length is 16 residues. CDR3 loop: CATSRATGDGANVLTF. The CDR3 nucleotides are TGTGCCACCAGCAGAGCTACAGGGGATGGGGCCAACGTCCTGACTTTC.

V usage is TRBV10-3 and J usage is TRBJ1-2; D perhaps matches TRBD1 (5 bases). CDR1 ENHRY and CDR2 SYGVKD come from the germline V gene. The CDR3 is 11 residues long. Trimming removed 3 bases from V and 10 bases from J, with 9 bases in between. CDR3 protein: CAISEGAAYTF. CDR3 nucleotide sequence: TGTGCCATCAGTGAAGGGGCGGCCTACACCTTC.

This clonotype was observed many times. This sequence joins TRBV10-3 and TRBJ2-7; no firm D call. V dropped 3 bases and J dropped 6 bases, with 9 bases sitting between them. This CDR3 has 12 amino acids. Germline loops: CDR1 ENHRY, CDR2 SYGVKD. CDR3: CAISDRVSEQYF. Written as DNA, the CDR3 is TGTGCCATCAGTGATAGAGTTAGCGAGCAGTACTTC.

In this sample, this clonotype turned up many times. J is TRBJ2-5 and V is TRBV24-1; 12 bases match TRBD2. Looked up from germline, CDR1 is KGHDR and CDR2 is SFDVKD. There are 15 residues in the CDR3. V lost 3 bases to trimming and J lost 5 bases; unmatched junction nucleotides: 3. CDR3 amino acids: CATSDPTSGSETQYF. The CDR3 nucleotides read TGTGCCACCAGTGATCCGACTAGCGGGAGTGAGACCCAGTACTTC.

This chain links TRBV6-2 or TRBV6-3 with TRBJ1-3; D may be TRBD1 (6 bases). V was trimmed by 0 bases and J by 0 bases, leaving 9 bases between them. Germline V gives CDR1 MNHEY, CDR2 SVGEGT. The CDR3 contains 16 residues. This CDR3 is CASSYSTGDSGNTIYF. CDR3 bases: TGTGCCAGCAGTTACTCGACAGGCGACTCTGGAAACACCATATATTTT.

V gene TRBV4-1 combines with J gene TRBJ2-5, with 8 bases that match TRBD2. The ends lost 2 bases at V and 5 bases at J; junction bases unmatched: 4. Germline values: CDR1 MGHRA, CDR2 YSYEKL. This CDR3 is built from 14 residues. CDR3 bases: TGCGCCAGCAGCCAAATCGGGGGGGCTGAGACCCAGTACTTC. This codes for CASSQIGGAETQYF.

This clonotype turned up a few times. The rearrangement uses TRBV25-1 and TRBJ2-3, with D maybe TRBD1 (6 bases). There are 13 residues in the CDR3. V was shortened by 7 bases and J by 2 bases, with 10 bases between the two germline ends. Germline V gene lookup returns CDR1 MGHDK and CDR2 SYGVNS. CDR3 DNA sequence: TGTGCCAGCACTTGGACAGCCACAGATACGCAGTATTTT. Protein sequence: CASTWTATDTQYF.

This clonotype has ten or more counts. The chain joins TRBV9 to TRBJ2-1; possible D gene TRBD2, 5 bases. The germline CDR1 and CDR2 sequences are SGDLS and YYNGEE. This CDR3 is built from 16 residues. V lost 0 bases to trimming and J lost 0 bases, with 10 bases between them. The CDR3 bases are TGTGCCAGCAGCGTAGGGGAGATCTCCTCCTACAATGAGCAGTTCTTC. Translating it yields CASSVGEISSYNEQFF.

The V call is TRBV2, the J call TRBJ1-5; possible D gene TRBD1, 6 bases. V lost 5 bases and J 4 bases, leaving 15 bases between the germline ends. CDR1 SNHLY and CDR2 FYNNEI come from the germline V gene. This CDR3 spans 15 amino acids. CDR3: CASSLGGTTNQPQHF. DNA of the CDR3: TGTGCCAGCAGTTTAGGGGGGACAACAAATCAGCCCCAGCATTTT.